The 18 T cell receptor beta chains listed next were all sequenced from one sample in a study of graft-versus-host responses after intestinal transplantation. Sequencing was performed with immunoSEQ multiplex PCR; in TCRdb, only in-frame clones are kept and a portion is missing. Among about 39,000 clones listed, more than 80% were seen once. The specimen comprised PBMCs, sampled 700 to 850 days after intestinal transplantation. The receptor set was obtained from a human patient who received an intestinal transplant, so some T cells may come from the graft donor.

V and J are TRBV29-1 and TRBJ2-5, with D perhaps matching TRBD1 or TRBD2 (6 bases each). This CDR3 spans 17 amino acids. The V gene lost 1 base and the J gene lost 2 bases, with 20 bases spanning the gap. The germline gives CDR1 SQVTM, CDR2 ANQGSEA. This CDR3 is CSVEGPWGDNTQETQYF. The CDR3 DNA sequence: TGCAGCGTTGAAGGTCCGTGGGGGGACAATACTCAAGAGACCCAGTACTTC.

V is TRBV6-5 and J is TRBJ2-7; D is possibly TRBD2 (6 bases). The V end lost 5 bases, the J end lost 12 bases, and 20 bases lay between the germline ends. Germline assignment: CDR1 MNHEY and CDR2 SVGAGI. This CDR3 region has 13 residues. In nucleotides, the CDR3 is TGTGCCAGCAGTGAACCTGGAATTAGCGGCGGGTACTTC. Its protein product is CASSEPGISGGYF.

V usage is TRBV13 and J usage is TRBJ2-5; 11 bases agree with TRBD2. V shed 5 bases, J shed 1 base, and the junction held 9 bases outside the gene matches. From germline, CDR1 is PRHDT and CDR2 FYEKMQ (reference sequence). The CDR3 sequence is 17 residues long. This chain's CDR3 is CASSLLGLAGGQETQYF. The CDR3 DNA is TGTGCCAGCAGCCTATTAGGGCTAGCGGGAGGCCAAGAGACCCAGTACTTC.

This clone was seen a single time. The genes are TRBV19 and TRBJ2-1, with TRBD2 identical over 9 bases. V shed 4 bases, J shed 14 bases, and the junction held 15 bases outside the gene matches. CDR1 and CDR2 (germline): LNHDA, SQIVND (reference sequence). The CDR3 is 15 residues long. The CDR3 bases are TGTGCCAGTAGTAAACTTCCGGGACTAGCCGACCGCAAGTTCTTC. Its translation: CASSKLPGLADRKFF.

The chain has TRBV10-3 and TRBJ1-4, with D hard to call. The germline CDR1 and CDR2 sequences are ENHRY and SYGVKD. V gave up 6 bases and J gave up 5 bases, with 13 bases separating them. The CDR3 runs 14 residues. The CDR3 DNA sequence: TGTGCCATCAGAAGCTCACACCCAAATGAAAAACTGTTTTTT. Residues: CAIRSSHPNEKLFF.

The chain links TRBV5-1 to TRBJ1-1, with a weak D call TRBD1 (6 bases). Germline values: CDR1 SGHRS, CDR2 YFSETQ. This CDR3 region has 16 residues. The ends were cut back, 2 bases at V and 1 base at J, with 15 bases in the middle. The CDR3 DNA reads TGCGCCAGCAGCTTAAACCGGGGACAAGGGAACACTGAAGCTTTCTTT. It yields the protein CASSLNRGQGNTEAFF. Complete variable domain (other parts from reference TRBV5-1 and TRBJ1-1): KAGVTQTPRYLIKTRGQQVTLSCSPISGHRSVSWYQQTPGQGLQFLFEYFSETQRNKGNFPGRFSGRQFSNSRSEMNVSTLELGDSALYLCASSLNRGQGNTEAFFGQGTRLTVV.

This clone has a single count. The chain employs TRBV11-2 and TRBJ2-1; no definite D call. Germline V gene data show CDR1 as SGHAT and CDR2 as FQNNGV. This CDR3 spans 15 amino acids. The germline V and J ends were trimmed by 6 bases and 0 bases, with 12 bases remaining between them. DNA for the CDR3: TGTGCCAGCAGTTACGGACCTGGCTCCTACAATGAGCAGTTCTTC. This encodes CASSYGPGSYNEQFF.

This chain uses TRBV10-1 with TRBJ2-3, with 9 bases aligning to TRBD2. V was clipped by 4 bases and J by 2 bases; unmatched bases: 7. Germline CDR1 is WNHNN and CDR2 is SYGVQD (reference sequence). This CDR3 has 16 residues. DNA for the CDR3: TGCGCCAGCAGTGCGGCTAGCGGGATCCACACAGATACGCAGTATTTT. Translated, it gives CASSAASGIHTDTQYF.

The chain couples TRBV5-4 to TRBJ2-2; D gene uncertain. The CDR3 covers 14 residues. V lost 1 base, J lost 3 bases, and 7 bases lay in between. Germline CDR1 is SGHNT and CDR2 is YYREEE (reference sequence). The CDR3 DNA sequence: TGTGCCAGCAGCTTGCGGACCCACACCGGGGAGCTGTTTTTT. Translating gives CASSLRTHTGELFF. The full variable domain, completed using reference TRBV5-4 and TRBJ2-2, is ETGVTQSPTHLIKTRGQQVTLRCSSQSGHNTVSWYQQALGQGPQFIFQYYREEENGRGNFPPRFSGLQFPNYSSELNVNALELDDSALYLCASSLRTHTGELFFGEGSRLTVL.

As to this clone: At one of its ends the junction is not consistent with the germline gene, which may arise from a read error. This chain joins TRBV2 and TRBJ2-1; 14 nucleotides agree with TRBD2. This CDR3 is 14 amino acids long. Germline loops: CDR1 SNHLY, CDR2 FYNNEI. CDR3 sequence reads: CASRTTSGGVFCVF. CDR3 bases: TGTGCCAGCAGGACGACTAGCGGGGGGGTTTTTTGTGTCTTC.

The chain carries TRBV9 and TRBJ2-7, with D maybe TRBD1 (6 bases). V lost 2 bases, J lost 3 bases, and 15 bases lay in between. Per the germline V gene, CDR1 is SGDLS and CDR2 is YYNGEE. The CDR3 is 15 residues long. The CDR3, as DNA: TGTGCCAGCAGCGTCCGGGACACCTCCCACTACGAGCAGTACTTC. This gives the protein CASSVRDTSHYEQYF.

The J gene is TRBJ2-7, the V gene TRBV11-3, with D perhaps matching TRBD1 or TRBD2 (5 bases each). V was cut by 3 bases and J by 6 bases, with 9 bases left in between. The CDR3 runs 12 residues. Germline loops: CDR1 SGHNT, CDR2 YENEEA. In nucleotides, the CDR3 is TGTGCCAGCAGCTTCTCAGGGAGCGAGCAGTACTTC. Its translation: CASSFSGSEQYF.

The chain combines TRBV10-3 with TRBJ2-2, with a weak D call TRBD1 (6 bases). The CDR3 runs 15 residues. From germline, CDR1 is ENHRY and CDR2 SYGVKD. Trimming left V 11 bases short and J 6 bases short, with 22 bases between. This CDR3 is CASWARDRTPGELFF. Here the CDR3 DNA reads TGTGCCTCCTGGGCTCGTGACAGGACTCCCGGGGAGCTGTTTTTT.

The chain joins TRBV9 to TRBJ2-1; the match to TRBD2 covers 8 bases. The CDR3 runs 15 residues. The germline gives CDR1 SGDLS, CDR2 YYNGEE. V was clipped by 0 bases and J by 1 base; unmatched bases: 0. The CDR3: CASSVGLASYNEQFF. CDR3 DNA: TGTGCCAGCAGCGTAGGACTAGCGTCCTACAATGAGCAGTTCTTC.

The J gene is TRBJ2-7, the V gene TRBV6-1; D call uncertain. Germline CDR1 and CDR2: MNHNS and SASEGT. Trimming left V 2 bases short and J 0 bases short, with 8 bases between. This CDR3 is built from 14 residues. CDR3 nucleotides: TGTGCCAGCAGTGAACATCACACCTCCTACGAGCAGTACTTC. This translates into CASSEHHTSYEQYF.

The chain has TRBV11-2 and TRBJ2-3, with unresolved D. Germline lookup yields CDR1 SGHAT and CDR2 FQNNGV. The CDR3 loop spans 14 amino acids. V lost 0 bases and J 1 base, leaving 5 bases between the germline ends. The CDR3 DNA reads TGTGCCAGCAGCTTAGATCTCGGCACAGATACGCAGTATTTT. This gives the protein CASSLDLGTDTQYF.

The V gene is TRBV30, the J gene TRBJ2-1; TRBD2 matches at 12 bases. The germline gives CDR1 GTSNPN, CDR2 SVGIG (reference sequence). Unmatched junction bases numbered 4, after V lost 4 bases and J lost 6 bases. The CDR3 is 14 amino acids. The CDR3 bases are TGTGCCTGGACGACTAGCGGGAGTTTCAATGAGCAGTTCTTC. This gives the protein CAWTTSGSFNEQFF.

This clone was recorded only once. The chain uses TRBV6-6 and TRBJ2-1; D is undetermined. V lost 0 bases and J lost 1, with 10 bases in between. CDR1 is MNHNY and CDR2 is SVGAGI in the germline V gene (reference sequence). The CDR3 spans 16 residues. Here the CDR3 DNA reads TGTGCCAGCAGTTACTCGAGTGGGCCGTCCTACAATGAGCAGTTCTTC. Protein sequence: CASSYSSGPSYNEQFF.